These 3 T cell receptor beta chains were sequenced from one sample in a study of T cell changes during pregnancy in multiple sclerosis. Measured with immunoSEQ multiplex PCR; TCRdb has only the in-frame clones, and not every one. The table has approximately 100,000 clones, about 90% seen once. Source: peripheral blood, taken after pregnancy. These receptors originate from a female donor in good health, enrolled as a control in a pregnancy study.

The V and J genes are TRBV7-2 and TRBJ1-2, with D possibly being TRBD1 (6 bases). CDR3 length equals 16 residues. From germline, CDR1 is SGHTA and CDR2 FQGNSA. Between the trimmed V and J ends, which lost 2 bases and 1 base, there was a span of 14 bases. The CDR3 nucleotides read TGTGCCAGCAGCTTAATCGGGGGGGCGGGTAACTATGGCTACACCTTC. This encodes CASSLIGGAGNYGYTF.

This sequence joins TRBV27 and TRBJ2-7, with D possibly TRBD1 on 6 matching bases. The CDR3 has 13 residues. Germline V gene data show CDR1 as MNHEY and CDR2 as SMNVEV (reference sequence). Trimming removed 1 base at V and 3 bases at J, with 7 bases between. CDR3 nucleotide sequence: TGTGCCAGCAGTTTATTACAGGGCTACGAGCAGTACTTC. This codes for CASSLLQGYEQYF.

V and J are TRBV25-1 and TRBJ2-7, with 7 bases identical to TRBD1. Trimming removed 6 bases from V and 6 bases from J; junction bases left unmatched: 8. The CDR3 covers 13 residues. The germline CDR1 and CDR2 sequences are MGHDK and SYGVNS. CDR3 DNA: TGTGCCAGCAGGAAGGGGGCGGCCGGCGAGCAGTACTTC. This translates into CASRKGAAGEQYF.